One sample yielded the 7 T cell receptor beta chains listed below, sequenced in a study of cytomegalovirus exposure and HLA in healthy donors. Primers: 60 Vbeta forward and 13 Jbeta reverse. The data were produced by immunoSEQ multiplex PCR, yet TCRdb's version contains in-frame clones alone and is incomplete. The table records some 41,000 clones, 60% to 75% of them present only once. The sample taken for sequencing was PBMCs. These receptor sequences come from a man between 35 and 55 years old in good health and CMV-seronegative.

The CDR3 nucleotides read TGTGCCAGCAGCACGGGACAGGCCAGCAATCAGCCCCAGCATTTT. Its protein is CASSTGQASNQPQHF. V gene TRBV6-6 combines with J gene TRBJ1-5; 8 nucleotides line up with TRBD1. The V and J ends lost 6 bases and 1 base, in that order; junction bases with no gene match: 5. The CDR3 runs 15 residues. Germline loops: CDR1 MNHNY, CDR2 SVGAGI (reference sequence).

J is TRBJ2-7 and V is TRBV7-9, with TRBD1 identical over 10 bases. This CDR3 spans 15 amino acids. Germline CDR1 and CDR2: SEHNR and FQNEAQ (reference sequence). After removal of 1 base from V and 6 bases from J, the junction contained 6 bases not matched to a gene. As DNA, the CDR3 is TGTGCCAGCAGCTTAGGACAGGGGGCCTCTCTCGAGCAGTACTTC. Residues: CASSLGQGASLEQYF.

The V call is TRBV30, the J call TRBJ1-1; no firm D call. The CDR3 loop spans 12 amino acids. Trimming shortened V by 0 bases and J by 4 bases, and 6 bases separated the two germline ends. The germline V gene encodes CDR1 GTSNPN and CDR2 SVGIG (reference sequence). CDR3 nucleotides: TGTGCCTGGAGTGTACTAAGCACTGAAGCTTTCTTT. It translates to CAWSVLSTEAFF.

V gene TRBV7-2 combines with J gene TRBJ1-2; D unresolved. The CDR3 covers 12 residues. Germline V gene data show CDR1 as SGHTA and CDR2 as FQGNSA. The V end lost 5 bases, the J end lost 6 bases, and 10 bases lay between the germline ends. The CDR3 region is CASSQGLHGYTF. Here the CDR3 DNA reads TGTGCCAGCAGCCAAGGACTACATGGCTACACCTTC.

The chain employs TRBV5-1 and TRBJ1-2, with TRBD1 identical over 7 bases. Germline V gene data show CDR1 as SGHRS and CDR2 as YFSETQ. Trimming took 4 bases from V and 3 from J; bases not matched to a gene: 3. CDR3 size: 13 residues. The CDR3 reads CASSKQGDYGYTF. As DNA, the CDR3 is TGCGCCAGCAGCAAGCAGGGGGACTATGGCTACACCTTC.

V gene TRBV15 combines with J gene TRBJ1-1, with D maybe TRBD1 (5 bases). The V and J ends lost 9 bases and 8 bases respectively, with 19 bases between them. The CDR3 is made up of 13 amino acids. Germline V gene data show CDR1 as LNHNV and CDR2 as YYDKDF (reference sequence). CDR3 in amino acids: CATTYGAVGEAFF. As DNA, the CDR3 is TGTGCCACGACTTATGGGGCGGTGGGAGAAGCTTTCTTT.

This chain joins TRBV7-6 and TRBJ2-5; no definite D call. The CDR3 has 14 amino acids. Trimming cost V 5 bases and J 1 base, with 11 bases left between them. Per the germline V gene, CDR1 is SGHVS and CDR2 is FNYEAQ. CDR3: CASSPEAVQETQYF. The CDR3 coding sequence is TGTGCCAGCAGCCCCGAGGCGGTCCAAGAGACCCAGTACTTC.